A single sample gave rise to the 27 T cell receptor beta chains below, sequenced in a study of blood T cells in healthy people across ages. Through a sample-barcoded 5' primer and a J-beta primer mix, a second PCR was run for roughly 7 to 12 cycles. MiXCR, run by TCRdb on the 5' RACE reads, gives a single entry per CDR3 protein. The repertoire holds about 1.4 million distinct CDR3 sequences, with approximately 63% as singletons. Input material: blood. The origin of the receptors is a man aged 18 to 30 in good health.

This clonotype was seen only a few times. This chain joins TRBV4-2 and TRBJ2-7; D is perhaps TRBD2 (5 bases). This CDR3 is built from 14 residues. V dropped 1 base and J dropped 6 bases, with 13 bases sitting between them. Germline V gives CDR1 LGHNA, CDR2 YNFKEQ. The CDR3 here is CASSQAELVGEQYF. The CDR3 nucleotides are TGTGCCAGCAGCCAAGCCGAACTAGTTGGCGAGCAGTACTTC.

This clonotype was detected only a few times. The chain has TRBV27 and TRBJ2-1, with 7 nucleotides matching TRBD2. From germline, CDR1 is MNHEY and CDR2 SMNVEV (reference sequence). This CDR3 region has 13 residues. Trimming cost V 7 bases and J 5 bases; bases outside gene matches: 5. In DNA form, the CDR3 reads TGTGCCAGCAACCGCGGGGGAAACAATGAGCAGTTCTTC. Its translation: CASNRGGNNEQFF.

V gene TRBV15 combines with J gene TRBJ2-1; D ambiguous. V gave up 4 bases and J gave up 4 bases, with 8 bases separating them. The CDR3 loop spans 13 amino acids. The V gene's germline CDR1 is LNHNV and CDR2 YYDKDF (reference sequence). Written as DNA, the CDR3 is TGTGCCACCAGCACATCGGGTTACAATGAGCAGTTCTTC. Translating it yields CATSTSGYNEQFF.

The chain has TRBV28 and TRBJ1-1; D gene ambiguous. The CDR3 is 9 residues long. The germline V gene has CDR1 MDHEN and CDR2 SYDVKM. This CDR3 reads CVTGPEAFF. Written as DNA, the CDR3 is TGTGTCACCGGACCTGAAGCTTTCTTT.

The rearrangement joins TRBV12-3 or TRBV12-4 to TRBJ2-7; D is perhaps TRBD2 (6 bases). The CDR3 extends over 15 amino acids. Trimming cost V 6 bases and J 0 bases, with 15 bases left between them. The CDR3 is CASSSLASSSYEQYF. CDR3 sequence (DNA): TGTGCCAGCAGCTCACTAGCCTCAAGCTCCTACGAGCAGTACTTC.

As for this clonotype: The junction differs from germline at one of its ends, possibly a read error. The CDR3 is CASSPGLAGPYNEQYF. The CDR3 nucleotides are TGTGCTAGCAGCCCCGGACTAGCGGGACCTTACAATGAGCAGTACTTC. The chain uses TRBV7-9 and TRBJ2-5, with 12 bases matching TRBD2. The germline CDR1 and CDR2 sequences are SEHNR and FQNEAQ (reference sequence). The CDR3 sequence is 16 residues long.

The V call is TRBV11-2, the J call TRBJ2-7; D not certain. Trimming shortened V by 0 bases and J by 6 bases, and 15 bases separated the two germline ends. CDR3 length equals 15 residues. The germline gives CDR1 SGHAT, CDR2 FQNNGV. CDR3 DNA: TGTGCCAGCAGCTTAGATCCGCCAGGTTTGGGCGAGCAGTACTTC. As protein: CASSLDPPGLGEQYF. The full variable domain, its missing parts supplied by reference TRBV11-2 and TRBJ2-7, is EAGVAQSPRYKIIEKRQSVAFWCNPISGHATLYWYQQILGQGPKLLIQFQNNGVVDDSQLPKDRFSAERLKGVDSTLKIQPAKLEDSAVYLCASSLDPPGLGEQYFGPGTRLTVT.

The sample holds one count of this clonotype. V usage is TRBV7-9 and J usage is TRBJ1-2; D remains ambiguous. This CDR3 is 13 amino acids long. The V gene lost 7 bases and the J gene lost 1 base, with 10 bases spanning the gap. Germline lookup yields CDR1 SEHNR and CDR2 FQNEAQ (reference sequence). The CDR3 loop is CASTPQYNYGYTF. Written as DNA, the CDR3 is TGTGCCAGCACCCCGCAGTATAACTATGGCTACACCTTC. Based on the CDR3 plus reference TRBV7-9 and TRBJ1-2, the full variable domain is DTGVSQNPRHKITKRGQNVTFRCDPISEHNRLYWYRQTLGQGPEFLTYFQNEAQLEKSRLLSDRFSAERPKGSFSTLEIQRTEQGDSAMYLCASTPQYNYGYTFGSGTRLTVV.

The chain uses TRBV27 and TRBJ2-7, with D maybe TRBD2 (5 bases). The CDR3 has 14 amino acids. The V end lost 4 bases, the J end lost 3 bases, and 13 bases lay between the germline ends. Germline loops: CDR1 MNHEY, CDR2 SMNVEV (reference sequence). CDR3: CASSSSPRDYEQYF. The CDR3 DNA follows: TGTGCCAGCAGTTCATCCCCCCGGGACTACGAGCAGTACTTC.

The chain is built from TRBV7-8 and TRBJ2-7; unclear D gene. CDR3 length: 15 residues. Trimming removed 1 base at V and 4 bases at J, with 14 bases between. Per the germline V gene, CDR1 is SGHVS and CDR2 is FQNEAQ. The CDR3: CASSLGVKVSYEQYF. The CDR3 nucleotides are TGTGCCAGCAGCTTAGGGGTTAAGGTTTCTTACGAGCAGTACTTC.

This rearrangement joins TRBV4-2 to TRBJ2-1; D unclear. The CDR3 has 12 residues. V was pared by 4 bases and J by 13 bases, with 14 bases between. Germline CDR1 and CDR2: LGHNA and YNFKEQ. For the CDR3, the DNA is TGTGCCAGCAGCCCAGAGATGACCTATCAGTTCTTC. Its translation is CASSPEMTYQFF.

The chain combines TRBV10-3 with TRBJ1-2; D is unclear. V was pared by 0 bases and J by 8 bases, with 16 bases between. CDR1 is ENHRY, CDR2 SYGVKD, per germline. This CDR3 comprises 15 residues. CDR3 region: CAISESNKGTGGYTF. CDR3 nucleotides: TGTGCCATCAGTGAGTCTAACAAGGGTACGGGAGGCTACACCTTC.

This clonotype was seen a few times. V is TRBV29-1 and J is TRBJ2-1; 7 bases align to TRBD2. CDR1 and CDR2 from the germline V gene are SQVTM and ANQGSEA. After removal of 5 bases from V and 6 bases from J, the junction contained 4 bases not matched to a gene. The CDR3 has 12 residues. The CDR3 protein is CSVPPSGNEQFF. The CDR3 region has the DNA TGCAGCGTTCCCCCTAGCGGCAATGAGCAGTTCTTC.

V gene TRBV29-1 combines with J gene TRBJ1-3; a weak D match, TRBD1 (5 bases). V lost 5 bases, J lost 0 bases, and 14 bases lay in between. Per the germline V gene, CDR1 is SQVTM and CDR2 is ANQGSEA. This CDR3 contains 15 residues. The CDR3 DNA sequence: TGCAGCGTTATCCTCGGGACCGCCTCTGGAAACACCATATATTTT. Translating it yields CSVILGTASGNTIYF.

The gene calls are TRBV7-2 and TRBJ2-1; possibly TRBD2 for D (5 bases). Germline CDR1 and CDR2: SGHTA and FQGNSA. Trimming pared 5 bases from V and 10 bases from J, leaving 12 bases between. The CDR3 is 12 amino acids. DNA of the CDR3: TGTGCCAGCAGCGCCGGACTCCAAGAGCAGTTCTTC. Translated: CASSAGLQEQFF.

The V gene is TRBV10-3, the J gene TRBJ1-4, with D perhaps matching TRBD1 (6 bases). CDR3 size: 18 residues. CDR1 and CDR2 from the germline V gene are ENHRY and SYGVKD. The V and J ends lost 3 bases and 2 bases respectively, with 19 bases between them. The CDR3 bases are TGTGCCATCAGTGACGCCTCAGGGGTCACGGGGACTAATGAAAAACTGTTTTTT. It codes for CAISDASGVTGTNEKLFF.

This clonotype has more than one count but fewer than ten. The chain couples TRBV11-2 to TRBJ2-3, with 9 bases lining up with TRBD2. This CDR3 comprises 18 residues. Germline V lookup: CDR1 SGHAT, CDR2 FQNNGV. V lost 5 bases to trimming and J lost 2 bases; unmatched junction nucleotides: 14. Written as DNA, the CDR3 is TGTGCCAGCAGCCATAGCGGGGGTGGGACGTACCTCACAGATACGCAGTATTTT. Its protein product is CASSHSGGGTYLTDTQYF. Supplemented by reference TRBV11-2 and TRBJ2-3, the full variable domain reads EAGVAQSPRYKIIEKRQSVAFWCNPISGHATLYWYQQILGQGPKLLIQFQNNGVVDDSQLPKDRFSAERLKGVDSTLKIQPAKLEDSAVYLCASSHSGGGTYLTDTQYFGPGTRLTVL.

V gene TRBV6-5 combines with J gene TRBJ2-5, with TRBD2 identical over 7 bases. Unmatched junction bases numbered 21, after V lost 0 bases and J lost 11 bases. Germline V CDR1 and CDR2: MNHEY, SVGAGI. CDR3 length: 18 amino acids. CDR3 protein: CASSYSMLNSGPPHEQYF. DNA of the CDR3: TGTGCCAGCAGTTACTCGATGTTGAATAGCGGGCCCCCCCATGAGCAGTACTTC.

The J gene is TRBJ1-1, the V gene TRBV12-3 or TRBV12-4; D is undetermined. Trimming shortened V by 3 bases and J by 7 bases, and 9 bases separated the two germline ends. The CDR3 length is 12 residues. CDR3 residues: CASSLVRFEAFF. The CDR3 DNA reads as TGTGCCAGCAGTTTGGTCAGATTTGAAGCTTTCTTT.

This clonotype is a singleton in its sample. The gene calls are TRBV28 and TRBJ2-2; D gene unclear. This CDR3 has 15 amino acids. Germline CDR1 is MDHEN and CDR2 is SYDVKM. V was cut by 7 bases and J by 4 bases, with 16 bases left in between. The CDR3 nucleotides are TGTGCCAGCAAATCTGGCTCGGCGGTCACCGGGGAGCTGTTTTTT. It codes for CASKSGSAVTGELFF. Full variable domain (remainder filled in from reference TRBV28 and TRBJ2-2): DVKVTQSSRYLVKRTGEKVFLECVQDMDHENMFWYRQDPGLGLRLIYFSYDVKMKEKGDIPEGYSVSREKKERFSLILESASTNQTSMYLCASKSGSAVTGELFFGEGSRLTVL.

The V gene is TRBV27, the J gene TRBJ2-7; no clear D. The DNA end is a closer match to TRBJ2-5, so the J assignment may be wrong. Germline lookup yields CDR1 MNHEY and CDR2 SMNVEV (reference sequence). The CDR3 spans 14 residues. The CDR3, as DNA: TGTGCCAGCAGCCCCTACGGTGGCGGTGAGACCCAGTACTTC. Its protein is CASSPYGGGETQYF.

This chain uses TRBV5-5 with TRBJ2-1; D unclear. The CDR3 consists of 14 residues. Trimming shortened V by 3 bases and J by 9 bases, and 16 bases separated the two germline ends. Germline V gene data show CDR1 as SGHKS and CDR2 as YYEKEE (reference sequence). Here the CDR3 reads CASSSARLGSEQFF. As DNA, the CDR3 is TGTGCCAGCAGCTCCGCTAGACTGGGAAGTGAGCAGTTCTTC.

The V and J genes are TRBV6-2 or TRBV6-3 and TRBJ2-3; 8 bases agree with TRBD2. CDR1 is MNHEY and CDR2 is SVGEGT in the germline V gene. Trimming removed 6 bases from V and 8 bases from J; junction bases left unmatched: 19. CDR3 length: 17 amino acids. The CDR3 region is CASRASIPGLDFVTQYF. The DNA for the CDR3 is TGTGCCAGCAGGGCCTCAATCCCGGGACTAGATTTTGTTACGCAGTATTTT.

The chain recombines TRBV20-1 with TRBJ2-7; D is undetermined. This CDR3 has 11 residues. CDR1 and CDR2 (germline): DFQATT, SNEGSKA (reference sequence). The V and J ends lost 3 bases and 4 bases respectively, with 7 bases between them. The CDR3 DNA sequence: TGCAGTGCTAGTGATGTTTACGAGCAGTACTTC. Translating gives CSASDVYEQYF.

The chain has TRBV7-2 and TRBJ2-5, with D perhaps TRBD1 or TRBD2 (6 bases each). The J call may be in error: the DNA end matches TRBJ2-7 better. Germline V gene data show CDR1 as SGHTA and CDR2 as FQGNSA. The CDR3 consists of 16 residues. The CDR3 region has the DNA TGTGCCAGCAGCTTATATCCGAGGGGGACTTCCTACGAGCAGTACTTC. This gives the protein CASSLYPRGTSYEQYF.

Concerning this clonotype: Germline is not matched at one junction end, which may reflect a read error. This chain uses TRBV5-5 with TRBJ2-1, with 13 bases that match TRBD2. The CDR3 totals 14 residues. Germline CDR1 SGHKS, CDR2 YYEKEE (reference sequence). The CDR3 nucleotides read TGTGTCAGCACCCGGACTAGCGGGAGTGATGAGCAGTTCTTC. Translation gives CVSTRTSGSDEQFF.

This clonotype was counted a few times. The chain recombines TRBV25-1 with TRBJ1-2; D not certain. Trimming took off 4 bases at V and 4 bases at J, with 16 bases between the two ends. This CDR3 contains 15 residues. Germline assignment: CDR1 MGHDK and CDR2 SYGVNS. Here the CDR3 reads CASSATNPSFYGYTF. As DNA, the CDR3 is TGTGCCAGCAGTGCAACCAACCCGTCTTTCTATGGCTACACCTTC.